Shown below are 6 T cell receptor beta chains from a single sample sequenced in a study of T-cell memory formation after mild COVID-19. TCRdb passed the 5' RACE reads through MiXCR, listing each CDR3 protein once. The data hold about 620,000 distinct CDR3 sequences, with roughly 17% observed a single time. Sample: PBMCs or a T cell subset sorted from them (not recorded which). Receptor source: an adult woman who had mild COVID-19 (a few samples of this study predate the infection). Cell type and time point are not known.

The V call is TRBV7-2, the J call TRBJ1-5, with D hard to call. Germline V lookup: CDR1 SGHTA, CDR2 FQGNSA. Trimming pared 2 bases from V and 6 bases from J, leaving 14 bases between. This CDR3 is 15 amino acids long. The CDR3 DNA follows: TGTGCCAGCAGCTTAAAGTCAGGACCGGGTCAGCCCCAGCATTTT. It is translated as CASSLKSGPGQPQHF.

There are a few counts of this clonotype. The V gene is TRBV7-9, the J gene TRBJ2-7; 12 bases match TRBD2. There are 14 residues in the CDR3. The trim removed 10 bases at V and 12 bases at J, leaving 16 bases unmatched. Looked up from germline, CDR1 is SEHNR and CDR2 is FQNEAQ (reference sequence). CDR3 sequence: CATGGLAGGPLLYF. The CDR3 nucleotides read TGTGCCACCGGAGGGCTAGCGGGAGGGCCTCTACTGTACTTC. The full variable domain, in which reference TRBV7-9 and TRBJ2-7 provide the parts outside the CDR3, is DTGVSQNPRHKITKRGQNVTFRCDPISEHNRLYWYRQTLGQGPEFLTYFQNEAQLEKSRLLSDRFSAERPKGSFSTLEIQRTEQGDSAMYLCATGGLAGGPLLYFGPGTRLTVT.

The genes are TRBV12-3 or TRBV12-4 and TRBJ1-5; a possible D gene is TRBD1 (6 bases). Trimming removed 7 bases from V and 2 bases from J, with 9 bases in between. The CDR3 consists of 13 residues. The CDR3 DNA follows: TGTGCCAGCAAAGGGGGTGGCAATCAGCCCCAGCATTTT. Translation gives CASKGGGNQPQHF.

This chain connects TRBV6-5 to TRBJ1-6, with 9 bases identical to TRBD1. Germline values: CDR1 MNHEY, CDR2 SVGAGI. V gave up 6 bases and J gave up 3 bases; unmatched junction bases: 3. The CDR3 totals 15 residues. In DNA form, the CDR3 reads TGTGCCAGCAGAGTGACAGGGGGCTATAATTCACCCCTCCACTTT. Protein sequence: CASRVTGGYNSPLHF.

The chain uses TRBV12-3 or TRBV12-4 and TRBJ1-1; 7 bases line up with TRBD1. V lost 5 bases and J lost 0; bases outside the gene matches: 6. The CDR3 spans 15 residues. The CDR3 DNA reads TGTGCCAGCAGTCCTCAACAGGGGATGAACACTGAAGCTTTCTTT. Its protein product is CASSPQQGMNTEAFF.

The chain uses TRBV4-1 and TRBJ1-2; the D gene is possibly TRBD1 (5 bases). The V gene's germline CDR1 is MGHRA and CDR2 YSYEKL. With 0 bases removed from V and 5 bases from J, the gap between germline ends came to 16 bases. The CDR3 is 16 amino acids. This CDR3 reads CASSQEMAVGGYGYTF. The CDR3 nucleotides read TGCGCCAGCAGCCAAGAGATGGCGGTCGGGGGTTATGGCTACACCTTC.